A single T cell receptor beta chain is shown here with its context. These data are taken from a study of T cells in pancreatic ductal adenocarcinoma. Surgery without prior neoadjuvant therapy was the treatment of the selected pancreatic ductal adenocarcinoma patients. Using immunoSEQ multiplex PCR, the repertoire was profiled, and TCRdb retains in-frame clones only, with some absent. The sample includes 8,500 to 9,500 clones, approximately 89% seen only once; the top ten take over 3%. J gave up 2 bases and V 4 bases, and 6 bases lay outside the gene matches. Germline V lookup: CDR1 SGHDT, CDR2 YYEEEE. The CDR3 spans 15 residues.

The receptor was isolated from a human donor with pancreatic ductal adenocarcinoma. This chain links TRBV5-6 with TRBJ2-5, with TRBD1 matching over 9 bases. Input material: PBMCs. Written as DNA, the CDR3 is TGTGCCAGCAGCGGAGACAGGGGGTTTCAAGAGACCCAGTACTTC. This sequence encodes CASSGDRGFQETQYF.